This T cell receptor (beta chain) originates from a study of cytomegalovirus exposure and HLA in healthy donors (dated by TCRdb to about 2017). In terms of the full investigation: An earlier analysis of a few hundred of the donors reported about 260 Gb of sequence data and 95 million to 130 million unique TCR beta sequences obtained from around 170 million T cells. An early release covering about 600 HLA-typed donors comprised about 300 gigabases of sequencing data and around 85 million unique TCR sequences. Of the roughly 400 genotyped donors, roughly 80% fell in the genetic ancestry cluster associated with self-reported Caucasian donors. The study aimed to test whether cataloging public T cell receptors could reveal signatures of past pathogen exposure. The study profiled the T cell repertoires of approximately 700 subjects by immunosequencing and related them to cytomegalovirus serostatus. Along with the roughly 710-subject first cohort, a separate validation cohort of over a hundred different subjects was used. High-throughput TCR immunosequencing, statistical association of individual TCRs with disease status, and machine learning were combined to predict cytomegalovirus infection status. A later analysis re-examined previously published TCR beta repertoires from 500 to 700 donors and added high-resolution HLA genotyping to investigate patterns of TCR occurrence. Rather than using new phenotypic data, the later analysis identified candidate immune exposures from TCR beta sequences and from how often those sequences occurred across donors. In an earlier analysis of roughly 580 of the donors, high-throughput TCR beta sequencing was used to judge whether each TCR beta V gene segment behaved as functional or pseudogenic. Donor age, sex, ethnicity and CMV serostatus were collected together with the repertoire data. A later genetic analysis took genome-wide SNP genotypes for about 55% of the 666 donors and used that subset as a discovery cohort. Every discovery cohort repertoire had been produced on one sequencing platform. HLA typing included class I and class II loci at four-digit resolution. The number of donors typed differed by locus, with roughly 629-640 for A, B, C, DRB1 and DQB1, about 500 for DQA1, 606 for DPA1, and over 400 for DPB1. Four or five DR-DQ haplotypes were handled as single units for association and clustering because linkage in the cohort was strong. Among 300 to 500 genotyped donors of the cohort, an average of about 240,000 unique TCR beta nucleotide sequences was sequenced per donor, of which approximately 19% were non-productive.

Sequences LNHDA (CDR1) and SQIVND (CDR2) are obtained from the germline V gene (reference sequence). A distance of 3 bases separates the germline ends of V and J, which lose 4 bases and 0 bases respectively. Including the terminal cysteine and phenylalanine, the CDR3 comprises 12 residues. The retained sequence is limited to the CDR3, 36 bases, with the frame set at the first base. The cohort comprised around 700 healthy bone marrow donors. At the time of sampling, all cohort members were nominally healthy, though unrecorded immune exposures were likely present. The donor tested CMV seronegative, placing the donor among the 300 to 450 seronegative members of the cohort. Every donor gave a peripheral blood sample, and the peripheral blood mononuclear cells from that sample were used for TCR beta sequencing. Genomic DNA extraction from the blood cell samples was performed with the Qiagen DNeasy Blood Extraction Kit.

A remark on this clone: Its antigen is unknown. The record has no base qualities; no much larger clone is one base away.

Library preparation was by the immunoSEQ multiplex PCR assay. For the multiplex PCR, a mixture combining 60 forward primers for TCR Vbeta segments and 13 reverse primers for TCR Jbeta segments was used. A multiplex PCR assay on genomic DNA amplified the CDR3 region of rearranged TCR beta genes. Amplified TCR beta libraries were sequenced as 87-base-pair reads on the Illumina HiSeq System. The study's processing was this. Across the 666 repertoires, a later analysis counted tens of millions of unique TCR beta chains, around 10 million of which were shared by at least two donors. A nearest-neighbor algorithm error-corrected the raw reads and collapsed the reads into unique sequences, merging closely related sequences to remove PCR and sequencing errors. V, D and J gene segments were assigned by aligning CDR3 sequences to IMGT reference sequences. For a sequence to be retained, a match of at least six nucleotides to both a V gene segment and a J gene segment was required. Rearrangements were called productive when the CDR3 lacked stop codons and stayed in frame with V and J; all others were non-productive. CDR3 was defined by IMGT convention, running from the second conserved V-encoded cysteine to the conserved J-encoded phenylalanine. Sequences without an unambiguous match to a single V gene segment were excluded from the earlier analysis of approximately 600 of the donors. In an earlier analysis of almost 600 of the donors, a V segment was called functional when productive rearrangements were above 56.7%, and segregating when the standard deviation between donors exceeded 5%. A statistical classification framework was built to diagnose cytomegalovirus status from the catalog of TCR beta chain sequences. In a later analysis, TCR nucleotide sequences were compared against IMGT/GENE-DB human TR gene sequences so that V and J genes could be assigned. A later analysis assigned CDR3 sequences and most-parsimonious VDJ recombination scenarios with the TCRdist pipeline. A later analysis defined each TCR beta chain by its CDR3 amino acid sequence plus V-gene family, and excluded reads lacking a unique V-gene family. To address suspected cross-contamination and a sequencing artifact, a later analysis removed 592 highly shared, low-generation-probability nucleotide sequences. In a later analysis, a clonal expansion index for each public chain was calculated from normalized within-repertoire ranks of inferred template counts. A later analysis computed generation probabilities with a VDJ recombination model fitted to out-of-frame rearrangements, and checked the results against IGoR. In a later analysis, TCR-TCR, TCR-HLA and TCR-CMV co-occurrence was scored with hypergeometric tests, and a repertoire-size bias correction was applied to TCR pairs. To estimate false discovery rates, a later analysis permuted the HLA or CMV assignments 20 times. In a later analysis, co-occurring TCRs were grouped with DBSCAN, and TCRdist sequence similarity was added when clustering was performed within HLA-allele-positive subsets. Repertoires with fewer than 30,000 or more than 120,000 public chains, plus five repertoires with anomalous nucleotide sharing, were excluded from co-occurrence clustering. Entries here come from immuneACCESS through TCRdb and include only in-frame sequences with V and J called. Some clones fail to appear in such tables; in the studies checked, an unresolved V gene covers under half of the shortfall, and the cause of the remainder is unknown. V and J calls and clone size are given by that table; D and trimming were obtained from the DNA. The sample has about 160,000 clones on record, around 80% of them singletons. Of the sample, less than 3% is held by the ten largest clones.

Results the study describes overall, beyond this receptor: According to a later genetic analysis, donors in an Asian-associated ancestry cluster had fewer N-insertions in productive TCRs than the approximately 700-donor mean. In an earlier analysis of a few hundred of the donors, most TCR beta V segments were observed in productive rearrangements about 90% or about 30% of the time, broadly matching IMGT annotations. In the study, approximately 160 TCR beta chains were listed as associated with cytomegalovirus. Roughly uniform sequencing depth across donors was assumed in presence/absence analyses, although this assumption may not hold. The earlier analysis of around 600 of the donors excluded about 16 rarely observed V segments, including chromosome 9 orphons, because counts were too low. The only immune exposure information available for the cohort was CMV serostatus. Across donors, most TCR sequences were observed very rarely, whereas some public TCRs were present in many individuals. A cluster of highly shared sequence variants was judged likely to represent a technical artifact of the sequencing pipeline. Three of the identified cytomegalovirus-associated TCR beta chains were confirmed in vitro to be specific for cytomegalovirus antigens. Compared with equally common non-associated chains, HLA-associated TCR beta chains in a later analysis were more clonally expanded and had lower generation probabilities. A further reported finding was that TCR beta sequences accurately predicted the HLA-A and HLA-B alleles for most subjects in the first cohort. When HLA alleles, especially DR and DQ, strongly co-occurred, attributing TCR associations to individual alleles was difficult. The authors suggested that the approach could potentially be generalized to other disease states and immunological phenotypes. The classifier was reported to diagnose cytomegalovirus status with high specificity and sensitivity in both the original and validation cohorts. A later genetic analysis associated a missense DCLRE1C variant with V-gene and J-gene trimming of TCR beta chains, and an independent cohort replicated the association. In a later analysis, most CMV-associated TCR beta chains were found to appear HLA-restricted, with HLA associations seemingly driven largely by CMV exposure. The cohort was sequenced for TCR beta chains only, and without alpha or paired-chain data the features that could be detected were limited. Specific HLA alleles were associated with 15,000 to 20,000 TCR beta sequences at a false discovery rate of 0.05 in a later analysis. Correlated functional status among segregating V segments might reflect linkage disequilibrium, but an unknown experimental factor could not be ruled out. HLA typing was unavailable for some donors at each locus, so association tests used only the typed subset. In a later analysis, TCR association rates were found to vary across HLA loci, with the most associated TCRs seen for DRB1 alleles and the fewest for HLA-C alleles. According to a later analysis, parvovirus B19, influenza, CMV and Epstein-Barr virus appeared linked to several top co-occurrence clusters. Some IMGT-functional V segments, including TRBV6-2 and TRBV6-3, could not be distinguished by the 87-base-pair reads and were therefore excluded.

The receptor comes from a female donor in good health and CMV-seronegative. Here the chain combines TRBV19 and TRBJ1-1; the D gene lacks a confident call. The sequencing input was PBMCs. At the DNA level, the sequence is TGTGCCAGTAGTAGTATGAACACTGAAGCTTTCTTT. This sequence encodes CASSSMNTEAFF.